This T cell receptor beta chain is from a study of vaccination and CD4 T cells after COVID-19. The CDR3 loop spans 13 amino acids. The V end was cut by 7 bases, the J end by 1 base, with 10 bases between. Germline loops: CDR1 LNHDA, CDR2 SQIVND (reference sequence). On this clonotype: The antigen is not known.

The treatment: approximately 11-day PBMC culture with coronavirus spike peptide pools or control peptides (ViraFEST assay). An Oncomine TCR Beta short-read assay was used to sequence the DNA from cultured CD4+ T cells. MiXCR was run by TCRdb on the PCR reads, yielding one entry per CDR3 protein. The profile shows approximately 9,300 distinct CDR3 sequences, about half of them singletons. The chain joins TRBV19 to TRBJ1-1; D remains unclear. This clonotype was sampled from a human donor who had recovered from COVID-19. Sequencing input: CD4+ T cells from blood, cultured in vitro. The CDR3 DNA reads TGTGCCAGTACCCTAAACACGAACACTGAAGCTTTCTTT. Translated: CASTLNTNTEAFF.